The source of this TCR beta chain is a study of T cell responses to AZD1222 COVID-19 vaccine. Overall study findings and caveats: Most donors were white British, females outnumbered males, and clonal diversity was possibly underestimated. Just a handful of AZD1222 recipients were seropositive at baseline.

Regarding this clone: Antigen unknown.

The germline V gene has CDR1 LGHNA and CDR2 YSLEER. The junction had 9 bases not matched to a gene; V was cut back by 6 bases and J by 1 base. The CDR3 has 16 residues. Repertoires were generated with immunoSEQ multiplex PCR, while TCRdb's copy carries only in-frame clones and drops some. The sample yields roughly 110,000 clones, around 87% seen once. Sample: peripheral blood, taken on day 0 of AZD1222 vaccination. The clonotype was recovered from an adult in good health. The V call is TRBV4-3, the J call TRBJ2-1; TRBD1 agrees at 7 bases. The CDR3 loop reads CASRTSSGGSYNEQFF. In DNA, the CDR3 is TGCGCCAGCAGGACAAGCTCAGGGGGATCCTACAATGAGCAGTTCTTC.